This TCR beta chain derives from a study of post-analysis software for immune sequencing data. Incorporated into the TCR beta cDNA libraries were unique molecular identifiers, which served to reduce PCR and sequencing biases. A single record per CDR3 protein comes from TCRdb applying MiXCR to the PCR reads. The profile shows a few hundred thousand distinct CDR3 sequences, less than 45% of them singletons. As regards this clonotype: Its antigen is not known.

Findings and caveats of the study: Samples from one preparation batch, clustered by F measure, grouped strongly together.

This receptor was identified in a girl between 10 and 17 years old with multiple sclerosis. The specimen was blood.

For the CDR3, the DNA is TGCAGCGGCGGGGACATGGACAGCCAAGAGACCCAGTACTTC. The encoded protein is CSGGDMDSQETQYF. J is TRBJ2-5 and V is TRBV29-1; D possibly matches TRBD1 or TRBD2 (6 bases each). The CDR3 has 14 amino acids. CDR1 is SQVTM, CDR2 ANQGSEA, per germline. V shed 7 bases and J shed 1 base, with 16 bases lying between them.